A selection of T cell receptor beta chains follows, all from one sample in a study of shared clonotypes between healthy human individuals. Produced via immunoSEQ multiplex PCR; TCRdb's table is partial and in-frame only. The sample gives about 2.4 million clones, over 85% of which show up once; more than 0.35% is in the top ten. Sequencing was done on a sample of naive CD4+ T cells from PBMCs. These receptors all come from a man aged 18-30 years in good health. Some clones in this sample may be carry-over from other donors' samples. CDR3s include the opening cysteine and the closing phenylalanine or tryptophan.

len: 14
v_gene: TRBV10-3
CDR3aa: CAISESGNPYEQYF

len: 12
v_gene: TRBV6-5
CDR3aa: CASSDSNEKLFF

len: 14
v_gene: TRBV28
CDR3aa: CASSLRDRGETQYF

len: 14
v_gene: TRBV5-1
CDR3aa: CASSLTELPYGYTF

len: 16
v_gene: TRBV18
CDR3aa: CASSPAGEPSWEKLFF

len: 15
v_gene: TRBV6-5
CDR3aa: CASSSKSGGKYEQYF

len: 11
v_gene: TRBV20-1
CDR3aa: CGQGFSTEAFF

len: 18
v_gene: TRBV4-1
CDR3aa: CASSQGTISGGSTDTQYF

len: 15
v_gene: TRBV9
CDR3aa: CASSSQGSGSYEQYF

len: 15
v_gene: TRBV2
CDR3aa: CASRLQGPSNYGYTF

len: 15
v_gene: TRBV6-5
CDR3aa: CASSYRALMNTEAFF

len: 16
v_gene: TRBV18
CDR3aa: CASSPDRGSTGNTIYF

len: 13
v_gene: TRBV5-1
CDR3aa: CASSLGLADTQYF

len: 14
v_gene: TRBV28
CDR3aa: CASSLSAGQETQYF

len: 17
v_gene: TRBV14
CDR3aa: CASSQGRLAGSRDTQYF

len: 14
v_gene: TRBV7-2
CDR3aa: CASSQDRGGYEQYF

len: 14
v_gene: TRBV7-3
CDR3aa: CASSPGTSRDTQYF

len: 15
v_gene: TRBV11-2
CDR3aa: CASRSTSGRTGELFF

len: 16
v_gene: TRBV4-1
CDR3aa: CASRPGTAPLNYGYTF

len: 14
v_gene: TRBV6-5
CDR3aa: CASSYSTVGNTIYF

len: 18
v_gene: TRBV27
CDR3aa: CASSLVAPGLAGTYEQYF

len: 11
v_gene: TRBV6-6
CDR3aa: CASKLSDEAFF

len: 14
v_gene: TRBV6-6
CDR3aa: CASSRLASSYEQYF

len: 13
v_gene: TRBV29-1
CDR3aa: CSVVSGGSPGYTF

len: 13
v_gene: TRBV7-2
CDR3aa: CASSLINTGELFF

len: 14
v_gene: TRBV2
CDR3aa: CASSENAAVTEAFF

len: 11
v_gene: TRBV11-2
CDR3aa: CASSLGQKQFF

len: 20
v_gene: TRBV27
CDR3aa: CASRRIGLAGVSRDYNEQFF

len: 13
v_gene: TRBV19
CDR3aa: CASSRGSGNTIYF

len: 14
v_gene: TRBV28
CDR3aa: CASSLGQQHNEQFF

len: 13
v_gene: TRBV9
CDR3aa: CASSVGWGSEQYF

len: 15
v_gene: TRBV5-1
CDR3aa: CASSSSGQSQETQYF

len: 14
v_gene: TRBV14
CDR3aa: CASSQRGLREKLFF

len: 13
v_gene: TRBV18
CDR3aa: CASSPRQGDEQFF

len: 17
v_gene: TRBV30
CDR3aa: CAWSVRAFDRLSGELFF

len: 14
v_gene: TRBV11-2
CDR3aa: CASSVGGLGYGYTF

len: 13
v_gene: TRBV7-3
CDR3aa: CASSLIGDYGYTF

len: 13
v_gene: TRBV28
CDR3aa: CASSRRTPPAAFF

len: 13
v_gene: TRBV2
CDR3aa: CASSQGMNTEAFF

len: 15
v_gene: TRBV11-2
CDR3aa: CASSLAGTNSYEQYF

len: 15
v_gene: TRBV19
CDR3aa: CASSTSKALNEKLFF

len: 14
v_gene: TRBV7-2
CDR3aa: CASSIRVGNTEAFF

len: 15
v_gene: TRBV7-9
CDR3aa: CASSPVDRNTGELFF

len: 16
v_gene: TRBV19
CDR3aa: CARTTGARMRGETQYF

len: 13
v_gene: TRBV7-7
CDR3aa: CASSLDRNQPQHF

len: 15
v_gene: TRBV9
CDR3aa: CASSVGAGGTDTQYF

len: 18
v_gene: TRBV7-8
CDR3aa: CASSLLVRTGGFNQPQHF

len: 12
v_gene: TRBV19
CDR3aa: CASSPHNQPQHF

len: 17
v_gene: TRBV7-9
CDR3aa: CASSLGTSGGGNHEQYF

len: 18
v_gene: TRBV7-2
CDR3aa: CASSPGNDKPSGANVLTF

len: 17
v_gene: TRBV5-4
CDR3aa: CASSGTSGRALEETQYF

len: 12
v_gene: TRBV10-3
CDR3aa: CAISETGGEQYF

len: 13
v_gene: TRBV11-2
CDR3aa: CAVQRLRTDTQYF

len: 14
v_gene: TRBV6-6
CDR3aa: CASSTLAGVGEQYF

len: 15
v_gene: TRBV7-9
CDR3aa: CVSSRGVGDTGELFF

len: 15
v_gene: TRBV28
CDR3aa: CASSTGGAGTDTQYF

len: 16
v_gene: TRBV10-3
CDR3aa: CAISEYRTGGTDTQYF

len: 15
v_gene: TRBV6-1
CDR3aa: CALTGQGVTSYEQYF